The rows below give T cell receptor beta chains drawn from one sample of a study of CD8+ T cells in alopecia areata. Measured with immunoSEQ multiplex PCR; TCRdb has only the in-frame clones, and not every one. This sample yields about 210,000 clones, of which 64% are seen a single time; 4% to 5% belongs to the top ten. This sample comprised CD4+ T cells sorted from blood, obtained at week 4, from a patient treated with tofacitinib. The source of these receptors is a human donor with alopecia areata. Each CDR3 is given with its conserved first and last residue. The D gene is left open where the match is weak. Size values are once, few and many counts, or a class for expanded clones, and some rows have none.

length | D | size | J | V | CDR3 | DNA
14 | - | - | TRBJ1-6 | TRBV14 | CASSRQAYNSPLHF | TGTGCCAGCAGTAGACAGGCATATAATTCACCCCTCCACTTT
15 | - | - | TRBJ2-6 | TRBV5-6 | CASSSSSSGANVLTF | TGTGCCAGCAGCTCAAGTAGCTCTGGGGCCAACGTCCTGACTTTC
15 | TRBD1 | few | TRBJ2-5 | TRBV10-3 | CAISEKGQGYGTQYF | TGTGCCATCAGCGAAAAGGGACAGGGGTACGGGACCCAGTACTTC
13 | - | - | TRBJ1-5 | TRBV7-8 | CASSFSLDQPQHF | TGTGCCAGCAGCTTCTCGTTGGATCAGCCCCAGCATTTT
13 | - | - | TRBJ2-7 | TRBV4-1 | CASSQFFKYEQYF | TGCGCCAGCAGCCAATTTTTTAAGTACGAGCAGTACTTC
15 | TRBD1 | - | TRBJ1-1 | TRBV15 | CATSMLGQQNTEAFF | TGTGCCACCAGCATGTTGGGACAGCAGAACACTGAAGCTTTCTTT
16 | TRBD1 | - | TRBJ1-2 | TRBV2 | CASSPASFTGAGGYTF | TGTGCCAGCAGTCCCGCCTCATTTACAGGGGCCGGTGGCTACACCTTC
12 | - | - | TRBJ2-5 | TRBV7-9 | CASSLMGETQYF | TGTGCCAGCAGCTTGATGGGAGAGACCCAGTACTTC
14 | - | - | TRBJ1-1 | TRBV5-1 | CASSQLTGNTEAFF | TGCGCCAGCAGCCAACTGACAGGGAACACTGAAGCTTTCTTT
15 | - | - | TRBJ2-5 | TRBV15 | CATSRDFTSQETQYF | TGTGCCACCAGCAGAGATTTTACTAGCCAAGAGACCCAGTACTTC
12 | - | - | TRBJ2-5 | TRBV6-5 | CASRGVEETQYF | TGTGCCAGCCGTGGGGTCGAAGAGACCCAGTACTTC
16 | TRBD1 | once | TRBJ2-3 | TRBV5-4 | CASSLQWQGARDTQYF | TGTGCCAGCAGCCTTCAGTGGCAGGGGGCGCGGGATACGCAGTATTTT
15 | TRBD1 | - | TRBJ1-2 | TRBV9 | CASSTGQGVGYGYTF | TGTGCCAGCAGCACGGGACAGGGGGTCGGCTATGGCTACACCTTC
13 | TRBD1 | once | TRBJ1-2 | TRBV29-1 | CSVEPGTDLGYTF | TGCAGCGTTGAACCCGGGACAGACCTTGGCTACACCTTC
18 | - | - | TRBJ2-2 | TRBV2 | CASSDSGWRAANTGELFF | TGTGCCAGCAGTGACTCGGGATGGAGGGCCGCGAACACCGGGGAGCTGTTTTTT
13 | - | few | TRBJ1-5 | TRBV9 | CASSVGLVGPQHF | TGTGCCAGCAGCGTAGGCCTTGTTGGGCCCCAGCATTTT
13 | TRBD1 | - | TRBJ1-5 | TRBV29-1 | CSVGGRVNQPQHF | TGCAGCGTAGGGGGCCGTGTCAATCAGCCCCAGCATTTT
13 | TRBD1 | - | TRBJ1-2 | TRBV7-7 | CASSITTGGRYTF | TGTGCTAGCAGCATAACGACAGGGGGCCGCTACACCTTC
15 | - | - | TRBJ2-3 | TRBV30 | CAWSSGQPSTDTQYF | TGTGCCTGGAGTTCCGGGCAACCTAGCACAGATACGCAGTATTTT
13 | TRBD1 | - | TRBJ2-7 | TRBV30 | CAWSATGVYEQYF | TGTGCCTGGAGCGCCACAGGGGTGTACGAGCAGTACTTC
13 | - | - | TRBJ2-3 | TRBV10-1 | CASSGQGGDTQYF | TGCGCCAGCAGTGGACAGGGAGGAGATACGCAGTATTTT
12 | - | - | TRBJ2-5 | TRBV29-1 | CSAGRDTGTQYF | TGCAGCGCCGGAAGGGACACAGGGACCCAGTACTTC
14 | - | - | TRBJ2-3 | TRBV10-3 | CAISESNRVDTQYF | TGTGCCATCAGTGAGTCGAATCGGGTAGATACGCAGTATTTT
13 | - | - | TRBJ1-5 | TRBV14 | CASSQEGDQPQHF | TGTGCCAGCAGCCAAGAGGGGGATCAGCCCCAGCATTTT
11 | - | few | TRBJ2-7 | TRBV20-1 | CSANSGIGQYF | TGCAGTGCTAACTCGGGGATCGGGCAGTACTTC
17 | TRBD1 | - | TRBJ2-6 | TRBV27 | CASSLSLGTDGANVLTF | TGTGCCAGCAGTTTATCTCTTGGGACAGATGGGGCCAACGTCCTGACTTTC
16 | - | few | TRBJ1-5 | TRBV5-4 | CASSQGGAGGNQPQHF | TGTGCCAGCAGCCAGGGAGGCGCGGGTGGCAATCAGCCCCAGCATTTT
15 | TRBD1 | - | TRBJ2-7 | TRBV14 | CASSLGQVSTYEQYF | TGTGCCAGCAGCCTCGGACAGGTATCCACCTACGAGCAGTACTTC
14 | - | - | TRBJ2-7 | TRBV29-1 | CSVESGGISYEQYF | TGCAGCGTTGAGTCGGGCGGCATCTCCTACGAGCAGTACTTC
13 | - | few | TRBJ1-6 | TRBV16 | CASSQIWGAPLHF | TGTGCCAGCAGCCAAATCTGGGGAGCACCCCTCCACTTT
13 | - | - | TRBJ2-2 | TRBV4-2 | CASSQGLTGELFF | TGTGCCAGCAGCCAAGGACTGACCGGGGAGCTGTTTTTT
17 | TRBD1 | - | TRBJ2-5 | TRBV7-2 | CASSSFPDRGFQETQYF | TGTGCCAGCAGCTCTTTCCCCGACAGGGGTTTCCAAGAGACCCAGTACTTC
17 | TRBD1 | - | TRBJ1-6 | TRBV5-1 | CASSYAPPGQGHSPLHF | TGCGCCAGCAGCTATGCGCCACCGGGACAGGGGCACTCACCCCTCCACTTT
19 | TRBD1 | - | TRBJ2-1 | TRBV14 | CASSQYPIDPLVINRGQFF | TGTGCCAGCAGCCAATACCCCATCGACCCACTAGTCATCAACAGGGGGCAGTTCTTC
17 | TRBD1 | - | TRBJ2-6 | TRBV11-3 | CASRTGTGGSGANVLTF | TGTGCCAGCAGAACCGGGACAGGGGGTAGTGGGGCCAACGTCCTGACTTTC
15 | TRBD1 | once | TRBJ2-2 | TRBV7-9 | CASLQGALDTGELFF | TGTGCCAGCCTACAGGGGGCGCTCGACACCGGGGAGCTGTTTTTT
15 | TRBD1 | - | TRBJ1-1 | TRBV5-6 | CASSLIDRGTTEAFF | TGTGCCAGCAGCTTAATCGACAGGGGGACGACTGAAGCTTTCTTT
16 | TRBD2 | many | TRBJ2-3 | TRBV7-2 | CASSLEPSGGLGTQYF | TGTGCCAGCAGCTTGGAGCCTAGCGGGGGTTTGGGGACGCAGTATTTT
16 | TRBD2 | - | TRBJ2-3 | TRBV6-5 | CASSYIRTSGGDTQYF | TGTGCCAGCAGTTACATCCGGACTAGCGGGGGAGATACGCAGTATTTT
12 | - | - | TRBJ1-2 | TRBV29-1 | CSVASGGWGYTF | TGCAGCGTTGCATCCGGGGGCTGGGGCTACACCTTC
15 | TRBD1 | once | TRBJ1-1 | TRBV4-1 | CASSQATGPNTEAFF | TGCGCCAGCAGCCAAGCGACAGGGCCGAACACTGAAGCTTTCTTT
13 | - | once | TRBJ2-5 | TRBV7-3 | CASSFGLQETQYF | TGTGCCAGCAGCTTCGGTCTGCAAGAGACCCAGTACTTC
14 | - | few | TRBJ1-2 | TRBV7-9 | CASSQEGSLWGYTF | TGCGCCAGCAGCCAAGAGGGATCCCTTTGGGGCTACACCTTC
13 | TRBD1 | many | TRBJ2-7 | TRBV11-2 | CASSPGQGDEQYF | TGTGCCAGCAGCCCGGGACAGGGGGACGAGCAGTACTTC
14 | TRBD1 | - | TRBJ1-2 | TRBV18 | CASSPRDSEYGYTF | TGTGCCAGCTCACCAAGGGACAGCGAATATGGCTACACCTTC
14 | - | - | TRBJ2-3 | TRBV13 | CASSLGGVADTQYF | TGTGCCAGCAGCTTGGGAGGCGTCGCAGATACGCAGTATTTT
15 | - | - | TRBJ1-2 | TRBV23-1 | CASRIHRVPNYGYTF | TGCGCCAGCAGGATCCATAGGGTCCCAAACTATGGCTACACCTTC
16 | TRBD2 | few | TRBJ2-1 | TRBV2 | CASSNELAGAFNEQFF | TGTGCCAGCAGCAACGAACTAGCGGGGGCCTTTAATGAGCAGTTCTTC
14 | TRBD1 | - | TRBJ1-5 | TRBV2 | CASSLLRGLQPQHF | TGTGCCAGCAGTTTGCTCAGGGGGCTTCAGCCCCAGCATTTT
14 | TRBD1 | - | TRBJ1-5 | TRBV6-1 | CASTQGGLSQPQHF | TGTGCCAGCACCCAGGGGGGGCTGAGTCAGCCCCAGCATTTT
16 | TRBD1 | - | TRBJ2-2 | TRBV2 | CASSAQGTANTGELFF | TGTGCCAGCAGTGCCCAGGGGACAGCGAACACCGGGGAGCTGTTTTTT
13 | - | - | TRBJ1-6 | TRBV13 | CASSRVGNSPLHF | TGTGCCAGCAGTCGTGTGGGCAATTCACCCCTCCACTTT
17 | - | - | TRBJ2-2 | TRBV4-1 | CASSHGQGGIVTGELFF | TGCGCCAGCAGCCACGGACAGGGAGGGATTGTCACCGGGGAGCTGTTTTTT
14 | - | - | TRBJ2-7 | TRBV7-2 | CASSLAQGPYEQYF | TGTGCCAGCAGCTTAGCGCAGGGGCCATACGAGCAGTACTTC
16 | TRBD1 | few | TRBJ2-7 | TRBV30 | CAWSVTSGTGRHEQYF | TGTGCCTGGAGTGTAACCTCCGGGACAGGGAGGCACGAGCAGTACTTC